The source of this T cell receptor beta chain is a study of T cells in Graves' hyperthyroidism and ophthalmopathy. This clonotype showed up many times. V lost 2 bases and J lost 9; bases outside the gene matches: 3. Per germline, CDR1 MDHEN and CDR2 SYDVKM. The CDR3 contains 14 residues. Amplification yielded TCR beta CDR3 regions, with RNA transcripts as the source. Researchers ran a first-round RT-PCR on the TCR CDR3 using the HTBI primer set. TCRdb re-derived calls from the multiplex PCR reads in MiXCR, one entry per CDR3 protein. The sample has some 360,000 distinct CDR3 sequences; approximately 15% are singletons.

The sample taken for sequencing was blood. The V gene is TRBV28, the J gene TRBJ2-3, with TRBD2 identical over 12 bases. The TCR comes from a woman aged 55-70 years with Graves' hyperthyroidism. The CDR3: CASSLASGRGTQYF. DNA for the CDR3: TGTGCCAGCAGTTTAGCTAGCGGGAGGGGCACGCAGTATTTT.